This T cell receptor (beta chain) was captured in a study of relationships among human T cell subsets. The T cell receptor alpha and beta CDR3 regions were amplified from mRNA by semiquantitative ARM-PCR. ARM-PCR used tagged nested gene-specific primers, then communal superprimers for exponential amplification. Each CDR3 protein gets one entry after TCRdb re-called the multiplex PCR reads with MiXCR. The sample has under 15,000 distinct CDR3 sequences, around 67% seen once. This clonotype has only one observation. The Th1 cells were the flow-through after CD25, CD56 and CD294 bead selections. The source is a man aged 40-50 years in good health. The material sequenced was CD4+ Th1 cells sorted from blood.

CDR3 amino acids: CASSTVPTGTQETQYF. CDR3 nucleotides: TGCGCCAGCAGCACCGTTCCGACAGGGACCCAAGAGACCCAGTACTTC. The chain carries TRBV5-1 and TRBJ2-5; TRBD1 aligns across 7 bases. Per the germline V gene, CDR1 is SGHRS and CDR2 is YFSETQ. The CDR3 loop spans 16 amino acids. The ends lost 4 bases at V and 1 base at J; junction bases unmatched: 10.